Reported below is one T cell receptor (beta chain). This specimen belongs to a study of blood T cells in healthy people across ages. PBMCs were isolated at a quantity of at least 6 million per sample. Germline V lookup: CDR1 MNHEY, CDR2 SVGAGI. The CDR3 consists of 16 residues. The V end lost 2 bases, the J end lost 9 bases, and 20 bases lay between the germline ends. A second roughly 7 to 12 cycle PCR used barcoded and J-beta primers. Each single sample gave us at least 3 million CDR3-containing paired-end reads. MiXCR, run by TCRdb on the 5' RACE reads, gives a single entry per CDR3 protein. The repertoire holds 1.5 million to 2 million distinct CDR3 sequences, with more than 35% as singletons.

This TCR derives from a human donor in good health. The sequencing input was blood. The J gene is TRBJ2-1, the V gene TRBV6-5; D not certain. The CDR3 here is CASSYRLTGPLSEQFF. The DNA of the CDR3 is TGTGCCAGCAGTTACAGGTTGACGGGCCCCCTTTCTGAGCAGTTCTTC.